The clone carrying this T cell receptor beta chain occurred many times. The data belong to a study of neurological immune-mediated disorders. Per germline, CDR1 SSHAT and CDR2 FNYEAQ (reference sequence). This CDR3 is 15 amino acids long. The V end lost 3 bases, the J end lost 7 bases, and 15 bases lay between the germline ends. TCRdb called the 5' RACE reads again in MiXCR, with one record for every CDR3 protein. The sample shows tens of thousands of distinct CDR3 sequences, about 15% of them seen only once. The TCR originated in a man aged 65-85 years in good health. The specimen was PBMCs. The chain carries TRBV7-7 and TRBJ2-2; D is unclear. The CDR3 DNA follows: TGTGCCAGCAGCTTGGTACCCGGTTTAAGCGGGGAGCTGTTTTTT. Its protein is CASSLVPGLSGELFF.